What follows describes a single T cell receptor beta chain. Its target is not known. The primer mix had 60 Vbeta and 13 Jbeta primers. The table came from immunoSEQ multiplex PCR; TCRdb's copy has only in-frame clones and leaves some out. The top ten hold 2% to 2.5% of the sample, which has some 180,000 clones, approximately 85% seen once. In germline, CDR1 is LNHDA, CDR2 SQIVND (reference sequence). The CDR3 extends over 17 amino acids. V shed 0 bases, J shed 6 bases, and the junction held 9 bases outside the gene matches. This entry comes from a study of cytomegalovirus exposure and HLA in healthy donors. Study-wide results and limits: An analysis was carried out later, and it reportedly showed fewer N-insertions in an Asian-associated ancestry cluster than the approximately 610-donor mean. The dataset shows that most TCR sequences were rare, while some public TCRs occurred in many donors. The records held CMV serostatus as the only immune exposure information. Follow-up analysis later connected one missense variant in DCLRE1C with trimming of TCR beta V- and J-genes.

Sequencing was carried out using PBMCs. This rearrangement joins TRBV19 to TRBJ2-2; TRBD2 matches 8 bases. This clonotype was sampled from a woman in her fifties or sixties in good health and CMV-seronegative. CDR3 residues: CASSIDPREGGAGELFF. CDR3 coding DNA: TGTGCCAGTAGTATAGATCCCCGGGAGGGTGGAGCCGGGGAGCTGTTTTTT.